Following are 18 T cell receptor beta chains from one sample sequenced in a study of identical twins. TCRdb re-derived calls from the 5' RACE reads in MiXCR, one entry per CDR3 protein. The sample consists of 450,000 or so distinct CDR3 sequences, roughly an eighth of them appearing once. These same data were also listed under a study on yellow fever vaccine responses in identical twins.

Sequencing was performed on CD4+ T cells sorted from blood. The origin of the receptors is a young woman in good health.

This clonotype was recorded at least ten times. V is TRBV5-1 and J is TRBJ1-1; tentative D call: TRBD1 (5 bases). Per germline, CDR1 SGHRS and CDR2 YFSETQ. The germline V and J ends were trimmed by 4 bases and 8 bases, with 18 bases remaining between them. CDR3 length equals 14 residues. Written as DNA, the CDR3 is TGCGCCAGCAGCCTTCTGACAGAATCCGACGAAGCTTTCTTT. Its translation is CASSLLTESDEAFF. The whole variable domain, filled in from reference TRBV5-1 and TRBJ1-1, reads KAGVTQTPRYLIKTRGQQVTLSCSPISGHRSVSWYQQTPGQGLQFLFEYFSETQRNKGNFPGRFSGRQFSNSRSEMNVSTLELGDSALYLCASSLLTESDEAFFGQGTRLTVV.

The gene calls are TRBV6-1 and TRBJ2-5, with 11 bases that match TRBD1. Germline CDR1 MNHNS, CDR2 SASEGT. CDR3 size: 15 residues. The ends lost 3 bases at V and 3 bases at J; junction bases unmatched: 3. This CDR3 is CASSDRTGGEETQYF. CDR3 nucleotides: TGTGCCAGCAGTGATCGGACAGGGGGCGAAGAGACCCAGTACTTC.

This clonotype was seen a handful of times. The chain carries TRBV2 and TRBJ2-3, with D perhaps matching TRBD2 (5 bases). V lost 8 bases and J lost 2, with 11 bases in between. From germline, CDR1 is SNHLY and CDR2 FYNNEI. This CDR3 contains 13 residues. Here the CDR3 DNA reads TGTGCCAGCTTACGGGAACACACAGATACGCAGTATTTT. Protein sequence: CASLREHTDTQYF. Supplemented by reference TRBV2 and TRBJ2-3, the full variable domain reads EPEVTQTPSHQVTQMGQEVILRCVPISNHLYFYWYRQILGQKVEFLVSFYNNEISEKSEIFDDQFSVERPDGSNFTLKIRSTKLEDSAMYFCASLREHTDTQYFGPGTRLTVL.

This chain connects TRBV7-9 to TRBJ2-7, with D perhaps TRBD1 (5 bases). The CDR3 spans 15 residues. Germline V gene lookup returns CDR1 SEHNR and CDR2 FQNEAQ (reference sequence). Trimming removed 5 bases at V and 1 base at J, with 15 bases between. CDR3 amino acids: CASSKGPISSYEQYF. CDR3 nucleotides: TGTGCCAGCAGCAAGGGGCCAATTTCATCCTACGAGCAGTACTTC.

This chain's CDR3 is CASSPDRDGNSPLHF. The CDR3 DNA sequence: TGTGCCAGCAGTCCTGACCGGGACGGAAATTCACCCCTCCACTTT. The rearrangement links TRBV6-1 to TRBJ1-6, with D tentatively TRBD1 (5 bases). The CDR3 extends over 15 amino acids. Trimming shortened V by 5 bases and J by 7 bases, and 15 bases separated the two germline ends. Germline CDR1 and CDR2: MNHNS and SASEGT.

The chain has TRBV20-1 and TRBJ2-3; 7 positions agree with TRBD2. The CDR3 contains 16 residues. The J segment lost 2 bases and the V segment lost 6 bases, leaving 14 bases of the junction unmatched. Germline V CDR1 and CDR2: DFQATT, SNEGSKA (reference sequence). The CDR3 region has the DNA TGCAGTGCCAGCCCAGCTTTTAGCGGGTACACAGATACGCAGTATTTT. This gives the protein CSASPAFSGYTDTQYF.

With regard to this clonotype: Being one base from a much bigger clone, this may be a read error. The chain recombines TRBV6-1 with TRBJ1-3; 8 nucleotides match TRBD1. V lost 4 bases and J lost 2; bases outside the gene matches: 1. The germline V gene has CDR1 MNHNS and CDR2 SASEGT. This CDR3 is built from 14 residues. In nucleotides, the CDR3 is TGTGCCAGCAGTGTGACAGGGGCTGGAAACACCATATATTTT. It is translated as CASSVTGAGNTIYF.

This clonotype was counted a few times. This chain joins TRBV11-1 and TRBJ2-6; TRBD1 agrees at 10 bases. After removal of 5 bases from V and 4 bases from J, the junction contained 20 bases not matched to a gene. Germline lookup yields CDR1 SGHAT and CDR2 FQDESV (reference sequence). This CDR3 is built from 21 residues. Here the CDR3 reads CASSPRGQGTGVPSGANVLTF. Written as DNA, the CDR3 is TGTGCCAGCAGCCCAAGGGGGCAGGGGACAGGGGTACCCTCCGGGGCCAACGTCCTGACTTTC.

This rearrangement joins TRBV28 to TRBJ2-7; the D call may be TRBD1 or TRBD2 (5 bases each). The germline CDR1 and CDR2 sequences are MDHEN and SYDVKM. This CDR3 has 15 residues. V lost 7 bases and J 0 bases, leaving 16 bases between the germline ends. CDR3 region: CASTPPGLPSYEQYF. The CDR3 DNA reads as TGTGCCAGCACTCCCCCGGGGCTTCCCTCCTACGAGCAGTACTTC.

The chain joins TRBV7-6 to TRBJ2-2, with 14 bases aligning to TRBD2. This CDR3 has 17 amino acids. V trimming: 5 bases; J trimming: 0 bases; junction bases outside the gene matches: 2. Germline CDR1 and CDR2: SGHVS and FNYEAQ. DNA for the CDR3: TGTGCCAGCAGCGGACTAGCGGGGGGAACGAACACCGGGGAGCTGTTTTTT. Translated, it gives CASSGLAGGTNTGELFF.

The chain combines TRBV12-3 or TRBV12-4 with TRBJ2-5; the match to TRBD1 covers 8 bases. After removal of 7 bases from V and 4 bases from J, the junction contained 14 bases not matched to a gene. CDR3 size: 16 residues. The CDR3: CASTLKVQGAGETQYF. CDR3 bases: TGTGCCAGCACCTTGAAGGTCCAGGGGGCTGGAGAGACCCAGTACTTC.

This clonotype was counted a few times. The chain joins TRBV29-1 to TRBJ2-7; D gene unclear. The CDR3 totals 12 residues. CDR1 is SQVTM and CDR2 is ANQGSEA in the germline V gene. V lost 6 bases, J lost 4 bases, and 13 bases lay in between. In DNA, the CDR3 is TGCAGCGTGCTCGGGCCCAGATACGAGCAGTACTTC. Translation gives CSVLGPRYEQYF.

The rearrangement uses TRBV6-5 and TRBJ2-1; 9 nucleotides align to TRBD1. V was clipped by 4 bases and J by 2 bases; unmatched bases: 12. The CDR3 is 18 residues long. CDR1 is MNHEY and CDR2 is SVGAGI in the germline V gene. The chain's CDR3 is CASSSGTGNTKTYNEQFF. The CDR3 DNA follows: TGTGCCAGCAGTTCCGGGACAGGGAACACAAAAACCTACAATGAGCAGTTCTTC.

V is TRBV7-2 and J is TRBJ2-1; 13 positions agree with TRBD2. The ends lost 5 bases at V and 0 bases at J; junction bases unmatched: 4. This CDR3 is 17 amino acids long. Germline assignment: CDR1 SGHTA and CDR2 FQGNSA. The CDR3 reads CASSPRTSGSSYNEQFF. The CDR3 DNA is TGTGCCAGCAGCCCCCGGACTAGCGGGAGCTCCTACAATGAGCAGTTCTTC. Using reference TRBV7-2 and TRBJ2-1 for the parts outside the CDR3, the full variable domain is GAGVSQSPSNKVTEKGKDVELRCDPISGHTALYWYRQSLGQGLEFLIYFQGNSAPDKSGLPSDRFSAERTGGSVSTLTIQRTQQEDSAVYLCASSPRTSGSSYNEQFFGPGTRLTVL.

This chain links TRBV28 with TRBJ2-7; TRBD1 matches 11 bases. Germline assignment: CDR1 MDHEN and CDR2 SYDVKM. This CDR3 comprises 15 residues. Losses at the gene ends were 5 bases for V and 5 bases for J; bases not matched to a gene: 8. CDR3 nucleotide sequence: TGTGCCAGCAGTCCAGGACAGGGGGCCACACACGAGCAGTACTTC. Translation gives CASSPGQGATHEQYF.

This clonotype was seen many times. The chain links TRBV20-1 to TRBJ2-1, with 8 bases identical to TRBD1. CDR1 is DFQATT and CDR2 is SNEGSKA in the germline V gene (reference sequence). The CDR3 is 14 residues long. Germline trimming cut 6 bases from V and 0 bases from J; bases unmatched to any gene: 4. The CDR3, as DNA: TGCAGTGCATACACAGGGGGCTCCTACAATGAGCAGTTCTTC. It translates to CSAYTGGSYNEQFF.

This clonotype came up a few times. The rearrangement joins TRBV12-3 or TRBV12-4 to TRBJ1-1; possible D gene TRBD1, 5 bases. Trimming took off 10 bases at V and 10 bases at J, with 19 bases between the two ends. This CDR3 spans 12 amino acids. Here the CDR3 reads CAISRWGRGAFF. CDR3 nucleotide sequence: TGTGCCATCTCACGGTGGGGGAGAGGAGCTTTCTTT.

The gene calls are TRBV20-1 and TRBJ2-1; 8 bases are shared with TRBD2. CDR1 is DFQATT, CDR2 SNEGSKA, per germline (reference sequence). This CDR3 spans 14 amino acids. After removal of 5 bases from V and 3 bases from J, the junction contained 6 bases not matched to a gene. Written as DNA, the CDR3 is TGCAGTGCTTTTGGACTAGCCATCTACAATGAGCAGTTCTTC. This gives the protein CSAFGLAIYNEQFF.